Detailed here is one TCR beta chain. Germline trimming cut 3 bases from V and 6 bases from J; bases unmatched to any gene: 17. The CDR3 contains 17 residues. Per germline, CDR1 GTSNPN and CDR2 SVGIG (reference sequence). This entry belongs to a study of blood T cell repertoires in COVID-19. Overall study: Spain, Italy and the United States supplied samples that represented acute and convalescent COVID-19. Nucleic acid was either cDNA or gDNA, and it came from T cells, B-cell-depleted T cells, or PBMCs.

In the original workflow: Reference gene primer amplification in the assay estimated nucleated cell counts. Profiling relied on immunoSEQ multiplex PCR, and the TCRdb table lists in-frame clones only, not all of them. From that table come the V and J calls and clone size; the DNA was used to work out D and trimming. The sample contains some 13,000 clones, around 80% of which appear only once. This receptor was obtained from a human donor in a cohort sampled during active COVID-19. This chain uses TRBV30 with TRBJ2-1; 7 nucleotides agree with TRBD2. Specimen: peripheral blood. CDR3 nucleotides: TGTGCCTGGAGAGTTCGGCAGACTAGCAGAATAGGCAATGAGCAGTTCTTC. Amino acids: CAWRVRQTSRIGNEQFF. Drawing the rest from reference TRBV30 and TRBJ2-1, the complete variable domain is SQTIHQWPATLVQPVGSPLSLECTVEGTSNPNLYWYRQAAGRGLQLLFYSVGIGQISSEVPQNLSASRPQDRQFILSSKKLLLSDSGFYLCAWRVRQTSRIGNEQFFGPGTRLTVL.